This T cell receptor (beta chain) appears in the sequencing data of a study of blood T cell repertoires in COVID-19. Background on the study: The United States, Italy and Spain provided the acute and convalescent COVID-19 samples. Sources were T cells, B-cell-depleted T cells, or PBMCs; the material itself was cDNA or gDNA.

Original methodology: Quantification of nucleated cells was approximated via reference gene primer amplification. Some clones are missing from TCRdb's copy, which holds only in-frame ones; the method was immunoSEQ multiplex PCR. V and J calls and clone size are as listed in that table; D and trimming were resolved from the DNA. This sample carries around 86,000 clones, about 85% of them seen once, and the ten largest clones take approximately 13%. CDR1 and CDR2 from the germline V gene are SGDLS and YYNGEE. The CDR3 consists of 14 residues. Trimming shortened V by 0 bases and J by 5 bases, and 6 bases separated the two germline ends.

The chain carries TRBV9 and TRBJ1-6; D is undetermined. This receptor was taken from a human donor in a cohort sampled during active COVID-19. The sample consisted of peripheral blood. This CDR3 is CASSVGPDNSPLHF. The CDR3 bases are TGTGCCAGCAGCGTAGGGCCAGATAATTCACCCCTCCACTTT.